The 20 T cell receptor beta chains below all came from one sample that was sequenced in a study of shared clonotypes between healthy human individuals. This table comes from immunoSEQ multiplex PCR, and its TCRdb copy is limited to in-frame clones, with some not included. The table lists 1,500,000 or so clones, roughly 96% of them singletons. The sample comprised naive CD4+ T cells sorted from blood. Regarding subset: CD45RA+ positively selected. The receptors originated from a man aged 25 to 45 in good health.

The rearrangement joins TRBV19 to TRBJ2-2, with 7 bases aligning to TRBD1. J lost 6 bases, V lost 3 bases, and 10 bases had no gene match. Germline V CDR1 and CDR2: LNHDA, SQIVND (reference sequence). The CDR3 has 16 residues. The CDR3 coding sequence is TGTGCCAGTAGTATCAGCAGGCGTCAGGGGGCCGGGGAGCTGTTTTTT. Protein product: CASSISRRQGAGELFF.

The chain links TRBV6-6 to TRBJ1-2; 12 bases fit TRBD1. The CDR3 sequence is 15 residues long. V was clipped by 5 bases and J by 4 bases; unmatched bases: 5. The germline CDR1 and CDR2 sequences are MNHNY and SVGAGI (reference sequence). CDR3 coding DNA: TGTGCCAGCAGTGGGGGGACAGGGGGCCTCTATGGCTACACCTTC. Its translation is CASSGGTGGLYGYTF.

The rearrangement uses TRBV5-4 and TRBJ2-2, with D unresolved. The CDR3 covers 16 residues. CDR1 and CDR2 (germline): SGHNT, YYREEE (reference sequence). Trimming took 4 bases from V and 0 from J, leaving 13 bases between them. CDR3 bases: TGTGCCAGCAGCCACTCAGGAGTCGCGAACACCGGGGAGCTGTTTTTT. Its translation is CASSHSGVANTGELFF.

The gene calls are TRBV5-1 and TRBJ2-5; 9 bases are shared with TRBD2. CDR1 is SGHRS, CDR2 YFSETQ, per germline. With V trimmed by 2 bases and J by 5 bases, 4 bases remained unmatched. The CDR3 spans 14 residues. The DNA for the CDR3 is TGCGCCAGCAGCTTAGGGACTAGCAGGGAGACCCAGTACTTC. This gives the protein CASSLGTSRETQYF.

V gene TRBV28 combines with J gene TRBJ2-3; D is undetermined. V was pared by 3 bases and J by 5 bases, with 9 bases between. The CDR3 covers 13 residues. In germline, CDR1 is MDHEN, CDR2 SYDVKM. CDR3 sequence reads: CASSLVGLDTQYF. In nucleotides, the CDR3 is TGTGCCAGCAGTTTGGTAGGTCTAGATACGCAGTATTTT. Based on the CDR3 plus reference TRBV28 and TRBJ2-3, the full variable domain is DVKVTQSSRYLVKRTGEKVFLECVQDMDHENMFWYRQDPGLGLRLIYFSYDVKMKEKGDIPEGYSVSREKKERFSLILESASTNQTSMYLCASSLVGLDTQYFGPGTRLTVL.

The chain is built from TRBV5-3 and TRBJ2-1; 8 bases are shared with TRBD2. TRBV5-3 is labeled an ORF, and its function is uncertain. V lost 0 bases to trimming and J lost 0 bases; unmatched junction nucleotides: 2. This CDR3 contains 16 residues. The CDR3 region has the DNA TGTGCCAGAAGCTTGGACAGCGGGAGCTCCTACAATGAGCAGTTCTTC. It yields the protein CARSLDSGSSYNEQFF.

The V gene is TRBV18, the J gene TRBJ2-7; possible D gene TRBD2, 6 bases. Looked up from germline, CDR1 is KGHSH and CDR2 is LQKENI. Trimming cost V 5 bases and J 6 bases, with 20 bases left between them. The CDR3 is made up of 15 amino acids. The CDR3 loop is CASSRLDRGKGEQYF. CDR3 in DNA: TGTGCCAGCTCAAGGCTAGACCGGGGGAAGGGCGAGCAGTACTTC. The variable domain in full, completed from reference TRBV18 and TRBJ2-7, reads NAGVMQNPRHLVRRRGQEARLRCSPMKGHSHVYWYRQLPEEGLKFMVYLQKENIIDESGMPKERFSAEFPKEGPSILRIQQVVRGDSAAYFCASSRLDRGKGEQYFGPGTRLTVT.

This clone was counted between two and nine times. The gene calls are TRBV6-5 and TRBJ2-1, with TRBD1 as a possible D gene (6 bases). The CDR3 consists of 13 residues. The germline V and J ends were trimmed by 2 bases and 5 bases, with 7 bases remaining between them. Germline V gene data show CDR1 as MNHEY and CDR2 as SVGAGI. CDR3 sequence reads: CASSYGTHNEQFF. In DNA form, the CDR3 reads TGTGCCAGCAGTTACGGGACACACAATGAGCAGTTCTTC.

This clone was detected only once. V gene TRBV10-3 combines with J gene TRBJ2-2; D gene ambiguous. V was pared by 3 bases and J by 3 bases, with 14 bases between. The CDR3 has 16 residues. Germline CDR1 and CDR2: ENHRY and SYGVKD. CDR3: CAISDNRGLDTGELFF. CDR3 DNA sequence: TGTGCCATCAGTGATAACAGAGGTTTGGACACCGGGGAGCTGTTTTTT.

J is TRBJ1-1 and V is TRBV29-1; D might be TRBD1 (5 bases). Germline values: CDR1 SQVTM, CDR2 ANQGSEA. CDR3 size: 13 residues. V was pared by 4 bases and J by 0 bases, with 9 bases between. The CDR3 region is CSVGGVLNTEAFF. CDR3 DNA sequence: TGCAGCGTTGGAGGGGTTTTGAACACTGAAGCTTTCTTT.

V is TRBV10-3 and J is TRBJ2-1, with TRBD2 as a possible D gene (5 bases). Germline V CDR1 and CDR2: ENHRY, SYGVKD. V dropped 10 bases and J dropped 7 bases, with 20 bases sitting between them. The length of the CDR3 is 14 residues. The CDR3 sequence is CATIGLDLRNEQFF. CDR3 sequence (DNA): TGTGCCACCATAGGACTGGACCTGAGGAATGAGCAGTTCTTC.

This chain connects TRBV15 to TRBJ2-3; D is unresolved. V lost 0 bases and J lost 3, with 10 bases in between. CDR1 LNHNV and CDR2 YYDKDF come from the germline V gene (reference sequence). The CDR3 spans 15 residues. The CDR3 protein is CATSRDWYRTDTQYF. The CDR3 bases are TGTGCCACCAGCAGAGATTGGTACCGGACAGATACGCAGTATTTT. Complete variable domain (other parts from reference TRBV15 and TRBJ2-3): DAMVIQNPRYQVTQFGKPVTLSCSQTLNHNVMYWYQQKSSQAPKLLFHYYDKDFNNEADTPDNFQSRRPNTSFCFLDIRSPGLGDTAMYLCATSRDWYRTDTQYFGPGTRLTVL.

The chain recombines TRBV5-8 with TRBJ2-1; TRBD1 agrees at 11 bases. Germline V gene sequence: CDR1 SGHTS, CDR2 YDEGEE. Unmatched junction bases numbered 6, after V lost 3 bases and J lost 7 bases. This CDR3 has 15 residues. In DNA, the CDR3 is TGTGCCAGCAGCTGGACAGGGGGCTTAGAGAATGAGCAGTTCTTC. Translated, it gives CASSWTGGLENEQFF.

This clone was counted between two and nine times. The genes are TRBV27 and TRBJ1-4, with 11 positions matching TRBD1. This CDR3 region has 14 residues. V shed 5 bases, J shed 8 bases, and the junction held 4 bases outside the gene matches. The germline CDR1 and CDR2 sequences are MNHEY and SMNVEV (reference sequence). As DNA, the CDR3 is TGTGCCAGCAGTGGACAGGGGGCACGGGAAAAACTGTTTTTT. As protein: CASSGQGAREKLFF.

This chain links TRBV28 with TRBJ1-4; D not resolved. Germline V gene lookup returns CDR1 MDHEN and CDR2 SYDVKM. This CDR3 has 14 amino acids. Trimming removed 6 bases from V and 5 bases from J, with 13 bases in between. The CDR3 nucleotides read TGTGCCAGCAGCAATAGTCTTCAAAATGAAAAACTGTTTTTT. The encoded protein is CASSNSLQNEKLFF.

The rearrangement uses TRBV5-4 and TRBJ1-2; no clear D gene. The CDR3 totals 12 residues. Germline CDR1 SGHNT, CDR2 YYREEE (reference sequence). Trimming left V 0 bases short and J 4 bases short, with 4 bases between. CDR3 loop: CASSLGPYGYTF. The CDR3 DNA is TGTGCCAGCAGCTTGGGACCCTATGGCTACACCTTC.

The chain joins TRBV11-2 to TRBJ2-1; TRBD2 matches at 8 bases. The germline gives CDR1 SGHAT, CDR2 FQNNGV. V trimming: 3 bases; J trimming: 8 bases; junction bases outside the gene matches: 9. The CDR3 loop spans 15 amino acids. In DNA, the CDR3 is TGTGCCAGCAGCTTGAGGATTAGCGGGACGGATGAGCAGTTCTTC. This translates into CASSLRISGTDEQFF.

The chain joins TRBV4-1 to TRBJ2-3; no reliable D call. Per the germline V gene, CDR1 is MGHRA and CDR2 is YSYEKL. V lost 0 bases and J 9 bases, leaving 10 bases between the germline ends. The CDR3 runs 13 residues. The CDR3 loop reads CASSQDPLSTQYF. The CDR3 DNA follows: TGCGCCAGCAGCCAAGATCCCCTGTCGACGCAGTATTTT.

The rearrangement links TRBV28 to TRBJ2-1; D possibly corresponds to TRBD2 (5 bases). Germline CDR1 is MDHEN and CDR2 is SYDVKM. The V and J ends lost 5 bases and 9 bases respectively, with 14 bases between them. CDR3 size: 13 residues. In nucleotides, the CDR3 is TGTGCCAGCAGTACAAGGAGGCCCGGTGAGCAGTTCTTC. Residues: CASSTRRPGEQFF.

The V gene is TRBV10-3, the J gene TRBJ2-7; D gene unclear. Germline V gene lookup returns CDR1 ENHRY and CDR2 SYGVKD. Trimming shortened V by 4 bases and J by 5 bases, and 9 bases separated the two germline ends. CDR3 size: 12 residues. The CDR3 DNA sequence: TGTGCCATCAGTGGGAAGGGCGACGAGCAGTACTTC. Translation: CAISGKGDEQYF.